This T cell receptor beta chain was obtained from a study of cytomegalovirus exposure and HLA in healthy donors. The PCR was carried out with 60 Vbeta primers and 13 Jbeta primers. The assay was immunoSEQ multiplex PCR, and TCRdb's table has in-frame clones only and misses some. The table includes some 150,000 clones, 80% detected once. The length of the CDR3 is 14 residues. The ends lost 4 bases at V and 4 bases at J; junction bases unmatched: 6. From germline, CDR1 is MNHEY and CDR2 SVGAGI. Sequencing used PBMCs. The sequence was collected from a woman aged 45-65 years in good health and CMV-seronegative. This chain uses TRBV6-5 with TRBJ2-7; 8 bases are a match to TRBD1. The CDR3 loop reads CASSLDREEYEQYF. CDR3 DNA: TGTGCCAGCAGTTTGGACAGGGAGGAATACGAGCAGTACTTC.